The sequence of this T cell receptor (beta chain) was determined in a study of T cell responses to AZD1222 COVID-19 vaccine. The study's findings and limits: Two AZD1222 administrations were followed by greater Spike-specific TCR breadth and depth. Donors skewed white British and female; clonal diversity was possibly underestimated.

As concerns this clone: The antigen remains undetermined.

Produced via immunoSEQ multiplex PCR; TCRdb's table is partial and in-frame only. The repertoire holds about 130,000 clones, with more than 90% as singletons. Pooled together were second doses at about 4 or about 12 weeks. Specimen: peripheral blood, collected 28 days after the second AZD1222 dose. The TCR originated in an adult who received the AZD1222 COVID-19 vaccine.

CDR3 protein: CATSRDRLMNTEAFF. The CDR3 DNA sequence: TGTGCCACCAGCAGAGACAGGCTCATGAACACTGAAGCTTTCTTT. The V and J genes are TRBV15 and TRBJ1-1; no reliable D call. V lost 0 bases and J 0 bases, leaving 8 bases between the germline ends. Germline V gene data show CDR1 as LNHNV and CDR2 as YYDKDF (reference sequence). There are 15 residues in the CDR3.